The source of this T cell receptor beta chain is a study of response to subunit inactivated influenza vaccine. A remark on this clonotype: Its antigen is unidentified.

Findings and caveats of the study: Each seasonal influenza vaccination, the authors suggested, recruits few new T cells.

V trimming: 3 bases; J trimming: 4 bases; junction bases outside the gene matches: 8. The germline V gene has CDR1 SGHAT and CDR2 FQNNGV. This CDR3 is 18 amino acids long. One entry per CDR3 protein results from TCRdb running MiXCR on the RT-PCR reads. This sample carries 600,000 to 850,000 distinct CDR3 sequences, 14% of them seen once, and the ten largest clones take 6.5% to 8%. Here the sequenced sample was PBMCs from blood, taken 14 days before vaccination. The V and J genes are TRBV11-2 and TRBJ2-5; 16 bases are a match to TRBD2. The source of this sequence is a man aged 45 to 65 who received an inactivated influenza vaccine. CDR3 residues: CASSFSGTSGGAGETQYF. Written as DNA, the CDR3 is TGTGCCAGCAGCTTTTCAGGGACTAGCGGGGGGGCCGGAGAGACCCAGTACTTC.